What follows are 26 T cell receptor beta chains derived from one specimen sequenced in a study of patients and donors after allogeneic stem cell transplantation (dated by TCRdb to the early 2020s). Library generation was performed with RT-PCR. The sequencer was a NextSeq 550. In-frame beta chains were kept once TCRdb had trimmed the public reads at Q25 with fastp and called clones with MiXCR. Entries are consolidated by CDR3 protein sequence, retaining the most common genes and DNA. A total of roughly 880,000 distinct CDR3 sequences appear in this sample, roughly 18% of them only once. The ten largest clones take up 5.5% to 6.5% of the sample. The specimen sequenced was blood, either unsorted or a sorted T cell fraction (not recorded which). The receptors shown here come from a human donor who was either an allogeneic HSCT recipient or a stem cell or donor lymphocyte infusion donor (not recorded which). It is not recorded whose cells these are; they may come from a transplant donor.

This clonotype came up a few times. This chain joins TRBV29-1 and TRBJ1-1; the D gene is possibly TRBD1 (5 bases). The CDR3 runs 17 residues. Germline V gives CDR1 SQVTM, CDR2 ANQGSEA. Trimming took off 1 base at V and 6 bases at J, with 24 bases between the two ends. The CDR3, as DNA: TGCAGCGTTGAAGGTAAGGTTTTGGGAGACAGCGGATCTGAAGCTTTCTTT. This codes for CSVEGKVLGDSGSEAFF.

V usage is TRBV4-3 and J usage is TRBJ2-5, with TRBD2 as a possible D gene (6 bases). The V gene lost 0 bases and the J gene lost 6 bases, with 14 bases spanning the gap. CDR3 length: 15 residues. Germline V gene sequence: CDR1 LGHNA, CDR2 YSLEER. In DNA form, the CDR3 reads TGCGCCAGCAGCCAAGACAACGGGGGTTGGAAGACCCAGTACTTC. Protein: CASSQDNGGWKTQYF.

This sequence joins TRBV20-1 and TRBJ1-1; D remains unclear. The CDR3 contains 15 residues. Germline CDR1 is DFQATT and CDR2 is SNEGSKA (reference sequence). Deletions cut 0 bases from V and 5 bases from J, with 16 bases between. CDR3: CSARDLQILQTEAFF. The CDR3, as DNA: TGCAGTGCTAGAGATTTGCAAATCCTTCAGACTGAAGCTTTCTTT.

The chain links TRBV30 to TRBJ1-4; perhaps TRBD1 as D (6 bases). Trimming took 7 bases from V and 2 from J, leaving 11 bases between them. CDR1 is GTSNPN, CDR2 SVGIG, per germline (reference sequence). The CDR3 covers 13 residues. The CDR3 sequence: CASQGRTNEKLFF. The CDR3 DNA reads as TGTGCCTCCCAGGGGAGGACTAATGAAAAACTGTTTTTT.

The chain uses TRBV4-2 and TRBJ2-3, with 11 bases fitting TRBD2. Germline values: CDR1 LGHNA, CDR2 YNFKEQ. CDR3 size: 16 residues. With 4 bases clipped from V and 2 bases from J, the junction kept 5 bases outside the gene matches. CDR3 protein: CASSPRGLAATDTQYF. CDR3 bases: TGTGCCAGCAGCCCTCGGGGACTAGCGGCCACAGATACGCAGTATTTT.

This chain uses TRBV4-2 with TRBJ1-5, with a possible D match to TRBD1 (5 bases). Between the trimmed V and J ends, which lost 4 bases and 4 bases, there was a span of 17 bases. Germline-derived CDR1 and CDR2 are LGHNA and YNFKEQ. The CDR3 totals 16 residues. As DNA, the CDR3 is TGTGCCAGCAGCCCGTCTAAGGCCGGGGCTAATCAGCCCCAGCATTTT. Residues: CASSPSKAGANQPQHF.

This clonotype was observed a few times. The rearrangement links TRBV5-1 to TRBJ2-3; unclear D gene. The ends were cut back, 1 base at V and 4 bases at J, with 19 bases in the middle. Per germline, CDR1 SGHRS and CDR2 YFSETQ. The CDR3 is 17 amino acids. CDR3 nucleotides: TGCGCCAGCAGCTTGTTCGCCCGGCAAGAGAGTGCAGATACGCAGTATTTT. Its protein is CASSLFARQESADTQYF.

Details on this clonotype: One junction end does not reproduce the germline sequence, and a read error may be involved. V gene TRBV6-1 combines with J gene TRBJ1-3; D unresolved. CDR1 and CDR2 (germline): MNHNS, SASEGT. The CDR3 is 14 residues long. CDR3 sequence reads: CVSSEPASGNTIYF. The CDR3 bases are TGTGTCAGCAGTGAACCTGCCTCTGGAAACACCATATATTTT.

The chain is built from TRBV24-1 and TRBJ2-1, with D maybe TRBD1 (6 bases). With 6 bases removed from V and 7 bases from J, the gap between germline ends came to 18 bases. Germline loops: CDR1 KGHDR, CDR2 SFDVKD. The CDR3 is made up of 15 amino acids. CDR3 DNA sequence: TGTGCCACCAGTCACCAGGGGTTTGTGGGGAATGAGCAGTTCTTC. Translating gives CATSHQGFVGNEQFF.

The chain joins TRBV12-3 or TRBV12-4 to TRBJ1-5; 12 bases are shared with TRBD1. This CDR3 is built from 16 residues. Trimming took 5 bases from V and 7 from J; bases not matched to a gene: 9. CDR3 in amino acids: CASSTGTGGFRQPQHF. CDR3 in DNA: TGTGCCAGCAGTACCGGGACAGGGGGCTTTCGGCAGCCCCAGCATTTT.

This clonotype has ten or more counts. This sequence joins TRBV5-6 and TRBJ2-7, with TRBD1 matching over 9 bases. The CDR3 has 15 residues. Germline V gene sequence: CDR1 SGHDT, CDR2 YYEEEE. V lost 4 bases to trimming and J lost 3 bases; unmatched junction nucleotides: 8. The CDR3 sequence is CASSILDRGVYEQYF. Here the CDR3 DNA reads TGTGCCAGCAGCATTTTGGACAGGGGAGTCTACGAGCAGTACTTC. Complete variable domain (other parts from reference TRBV5-6 and TRBJ2-7): DAGVTQSPTHLIKTRGQQVTLRCSPKSGHDTVSWYQQALGQGPQFIFQYYEEEERQRGNFPDRFSGHQFPNYSSELNVNALLLGDSALYLCASSILDRGVYEQYFGPGTRLTVT.

The chain couples TRBV4-1 to TRBJ2-2; D might be TRBD2 (5 bases). Trimming stripped 4 bases from V and 1 base from J, with 13 bases between. CDR1 MGHRA and CDR2 YSYEKL come from the germline V gene. This CDR3 contains 16 residues. CDR3 loop: CASSPPPGMNTGELFF. DNA of the CDR3: TGCGCCAGCAGCCCCCCCCCGGGAATGAACACCGGGGAGCTGTTTTTT.

The rearrangement joins TRBV10-3 to TRBJ2-3; D may be TRBD2 (6 bases). The CDR3 runs 13 residues. Trimming stripped 7 bases from V and 1 base from J, with 9 bases between. Germline assignment: CDR1 ENHRY and CDR2 SYGVKD. Written as DNA, the CDR3 is TGTGCCATCAACGGCGGGGGCACAGATACGCAGTATTTT. Protein sequence: CAINGGGTDTQYF.

The rearrangement uses TRBV5-1 and TRBJ1-4, with a possible D match to TRBD1 (5 bases). V was trimmed by 4 bases and J by 0 bases, leaving 10 bases between them. Germline CDR1 is SGHRS and CDR2 is YFSETQ. There are 15 residues in the CDR3. The CDR3 here is CASSAGHSTNEKLFF. The CDR3, as DNA: TGCGCCAGCAGCGCCGGACATTCAACTAATGAAAAACTGTTTTTT.

The chain is built from TRBV21-1 and TRBJ2-2. TRBV21-1 is an annotated pseudogene. This CDR3 spans 15 amino acids. CDR3 region: CASSIRPADTGELFF. In DNA form, the CDR3 reads TGTGCCAGCAGCATTCGGCCAGCTGACACCGGGGAGCTGTTTTTT.

This chain joins TRBV7-7 and TRBJ2-1, with 9 bases fitting TRBD1. The CDR3 is 15 residues long. V was clipped by 5 bases and J by 3 bases; unmatched bases: 5. CDR1 and CDR2 (germline): SSHAT, FNYEAQ (reference sequence). The CDR3 protein is CASSADRGGYNEQFF. The CDR3 region has the DNA TGTGCCAGCAGCGCCGACAGGGGGGGCTACAATGAGCAGTTCTTC.

The V and J genes are TRBV10-3 and TRBJ2-1; 10 bases are a match to TRBD2. CDR1 is ENHRY, CDR2 SYGVKD, per germline. The CDR3 length is 14 residues. Trimming at V came to 5 bases and at J to 10 bases, leaving 8 bases not matched to a gene. The CDR3 DNA reads TGTGCCATCAGTAGCCTAGCGGGAGTAGGGGAGCAGTTCTTC. Its translation is CAISSLAGVGEQFF.

This clonotype was counted only a few times. One end of the junction fails to match germline, which may point to a read error. The chain has TRBV12-3 or TRBV12-4 and TRBJ2-7; D gene uncertain. CDR3 length: 15 amino acids. The CDR3 reads CASSFSRTFSSEQYF. DNA of the CDR3: TGTGCCAGCAGTTTTTCCAGAACCTTCTCCTCCGAGCAGTACTTC.

The rearrangement links TRBV4-2 to TRBJ2-7, with 10 bases fitting TRBD2. V lost 0 bases to trimming and J lost 0 bases; unmatched junction nucleotides: 8. The CDR3 is made up of 18 amino acids. CDR1 is LGHNA and CDR2 is YNFKEQ in the germline V gene. The CDR3 nucleotides are TGTGCCAGCAGCCAAGATCGGACTAGCGGTACTCTCTCCTACGAGCAGTACTTC. It encodes CASSQDRTSGTLSYEQYF.

This clonotype has only a few counts. This rearrangement joins TRBV7-8 to TRBJ1-4; maybe TRBD1 (6 bases). Trimming removed 5 bases from V and 0 bases from J, with 10 bases in between. CDR1 is SGHVS and CDR2 is FQNEAQ in the germline V gene. CDR3 length: 15 amino acids. The CDR3 bases are TGTGCCAGCAGCGTGGACAGCTCAACTAATGAAAAACTGTTTTTT. This encodes CASSVDSSTNEKLFF.

This CDR3 reads CSASQGTTSPLHF. The CDR3 nucleotides are TGCAGTGCTAGCCAAGGGACGACTTCACCCCTCCACTTT. This chain joins TRBV20-1 and TRBJ1-6; a weak D match, TRBD1 (5 bases). Germline V gene sequence: CDR1 DFQATT, CDR2 SNEGSKA (reference sequence). V shed 3 bases and J shed 9 bases, with 12 bases lying between them. The CDR3 has 13 residues.

This clonotype came up a few times. CDR3 amino acids: CASRKGQIADQPQHF. The CDR3 DNA reads as TGTGCCAGCAGAAAGGGACAGATCGCCGATCAGCCCCAGCATTTT. The rearrangement uses TRBV27 and TRBJ1-5; TRBD1 matches at 7 bases. CDR3 length equals 15 residues. Trimming at V came to 6 bases and at J to 5 bases, leaving 10 bases not matched to a gene. Per the germline V gene, CDR1 is MNHEY and CDR2 is SMNVEV (reference sequence).

This clonotype was seen a few times. This chain connects TRBV29-1 to TRBJ1-3; D is ambiguous. Trimming left V 1 base short and J 0 bases short, with 4 bases between. The germline V gene has CDR1 SQVTM and CDR2 ANQGSEA. CDR3 length equals 13 residues. DNA for the CDR3: TGCAGCGTTGAAGGCCGCTCTGGAAACACCATATATTTT. Its translation: CSVEGRSGNTIYF.

This clonotype was seen only a few times. J is TRBJ1-6 and V is TRBV20-1; the D is unclear. Per the germline V gene, CDR1 is DFQATT and CDR2 is SNEGSKA (reference sequence). This CDR3 has 16 amino acids. Trimming stripped 0 bases from V and 0 bases from J, with 9 bases between. The chain's CDR3 is CSARDFRSSYNSPLHF. CDR3 in DNA: TGCAGTGCTAGAGATTTCCGGAGCTCCTATAATTCACCCCTCCACTTT.

This clonotype has only a few counts. CDR3 in amino acids: CASSAQGKGTGELFF. The CDR3 DNA reads TGTGCCAGCAGTGCCCAGGGGAAGGGCACCGGGGAGCTGTTTTTT. The chain has TRBV2 and TRBJ2-2, with D perhaps TRBD1 (6 bases). Deletions cut 4 bases from V and 4 bases from J, with 13 bases between. CDR3 length equals 15 residues. Germline CDR1 and CDR2: SNHLY and FYNNEI.

The chain combines TRBV4-3 with TRBJ2-3; the D gene is possibly TRBD2 (6 bases). This CDR3 spans 17 amino acids. V was shortened by 4 bases and J by 0 bases, with 17 bases between the two germline ends. The germline CDR1 and CDR2 sequences are LGHNA and YSLEER. CDR3 sequence reads: CASSPGLRRASTDTQYF. CDR3 sequence (DNA): TGCGCCAGCAGCCCGGGACTCCGGAGGGCTAGCACAGATACGCAGTATTTT.